The T cell receptor (beta chain) described here comes from a study of glioma-infiltrating T cells (TCRdb year 2016). Regarding the complete study: Glioma tissue, non-neoplastic brain tissue and matched peripheral blood mononuclear cells were used as sources from which TCR alpha- and beta-chain repertoires were sequenced. The paired cohort comprised three low-grade glioma patients, eight primary glioblastoma patients and three non-glioma patients contributing non-neoplastic brain tissue. To measure divergence between tissue and blood T-cell populations, each tissue-infiltrating repertoire was compared with the peripheral blood repertoire of the same patient. Broad study findings and their caveats: The group comparisons were based on small numbers of patients: three non-neoplastic, three low-grade glioma and roughly eight glioblastoma patients. Only a very small number of CDR3 sequences turned up in both tissue and blood, a result put down to high CDR3 diversity combined with limited sampling. VJ-independent divergence between tissue and blood was lower than expected in non-neoplastic patients but higher than expected in all gliomas, particularly low-grade gliomas.

The iRepertoire nested amplicon-rescue multiplex PCR (arm-PCR) platform was used to amplify TCR alpha and beta CDR3 regions from RNA. For one-step reverse transcription and amplification, roughly 100-450 ng of tissue mRNA or PBMC total RNA was used as input. After bead purification, a secondary multiplex PCR added Illumina adapters, and libraries were gel-purified between 200 and 400 bp. Libraries carried internal 6-nucleotide barcodes used for demultiplexing. Libraries were sequenced on an Illumina MiSeq with 2x220 or 2x250 nucleotide paired-end reads. Per the authors' processing: FLASH 1.2.11 was used to merge paired reads, and BWA-MEM then aligned the reads to the GRCh37 human genome before TRA and TRB reads were extracted. For V and J assignment, an IMGT-derived reference of cassette sequences and CDR3 motifs that included pseudogenes was used. Reads were translated in three frames, and productive CDR3s were defined as those with a C...FGXG motif and no stop codons. Unique combinations of V-J cassette pair and CDR3 amino acid sequence were defined as clonotypes. Hamming distance filtering was applied to reads, with thresholds set by the sequence error rate of each sample in mapped regions. The public sequencing data were trimmed at Q25 with fastp and processed into clonotypes with MiXCR by TCRdb, which kept only in-frame beta chains. Identical CDR3 proteins give one entry, which carries the most common genes and DNA. The V and J calls come from TCRdb's annotation, not from the publication. The sample profile shows approximately 93,000 distinct CDR3 sequences; roughly 40% of them were found once. The ten largest clonotypes hold 35% to 40% of the sample.

Ten or more counts support this clonotype. This clone's antigen is unknown. Base qualities are not recorded, but no much larger clone differs from it by a single base. As encoded in the germline V gene, CDR1 is SGHTA while CDR2 is FQGNSA. From the cysteine through the phenylalanine, the CDR3 covers 13 amino acids. The only DNA kept is the CDR3, 39 bases in frame from the first base. At the junction V is shortened by 4 bases and J by 0 bases, with 5 bases in between. Material: glioma tissue, nonneoplastic brain tissue, or PBMCs (not recorded which). This TCR derives from a human donor with low-grade glioma or glioblastoma, undergoing nonglioma brain surgery, or in good health (not recorded which). The chain joins TRBV7-2 to TRBJ2-3; D gene: possibly TRBD2, on 5 matching bases. The CDR3 loop reads CASSWTSTDTQYF. At the DNA level, the sequence is TGTGCCAGCAGCTGGACTAGCACAGATACGCAGTATTTT.